The TCR beta chain described here comes from a study of blood T cell repertoires in COVID-19. This clone occurred once. V lost 4 bases, J lost 13 bases, and 20 bases lay in between. The CDR3 has 13 amino acids. CDR1 and CDR2 from the germline V gene are SGHNT and YYREEE (reference sequence). Authors' processing steps: Reference gene primer amplification gave estimated nucleated cell counts. Produced via immunoSEQ multiplex PCR; TCRdb's table is partial and in-frame only. From that table come the V and J calls and clone size; the DNA was used to work out D and trimming. The top ten clones hold roughly 9.6% of a sample with approximately 80,000 clones, approximately 85% of them seen once.

The chain couples TRBV5-4 to TRBJ2-5; tentative D call: TRBD1 (5 bases). Sequencing input: peripheral blood. The sequence came from a man aged 45-65 years with COVID-19, enrolled during active disease. As DNA, the CDR3 is TGTGCCAGCAGCCCGCCTGGGGCCACCGGGCGGTACTTC. Translation: CASSPPGATGRYF.